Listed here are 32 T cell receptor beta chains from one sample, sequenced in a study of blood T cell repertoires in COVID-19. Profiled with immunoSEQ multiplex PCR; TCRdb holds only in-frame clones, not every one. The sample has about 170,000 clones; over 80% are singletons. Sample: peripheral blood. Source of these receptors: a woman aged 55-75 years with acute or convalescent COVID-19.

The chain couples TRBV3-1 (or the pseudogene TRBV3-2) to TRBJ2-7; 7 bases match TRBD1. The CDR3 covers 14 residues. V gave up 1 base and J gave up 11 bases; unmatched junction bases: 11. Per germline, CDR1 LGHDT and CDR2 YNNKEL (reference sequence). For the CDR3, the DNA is TGTGCCAGCAGCCAAGGGTGTAGGGGGCGTTCGAAGTACTTC. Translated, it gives CASSQGCRGRSKYF.

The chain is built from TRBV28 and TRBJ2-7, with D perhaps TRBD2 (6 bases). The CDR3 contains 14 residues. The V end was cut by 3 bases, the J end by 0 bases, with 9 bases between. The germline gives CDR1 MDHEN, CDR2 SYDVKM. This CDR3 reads CASSFRRGSYEQYF. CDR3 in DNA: TGTGCCAGCAGTTTTCGGAGGGGCTCCTACGAGCAGTACTTC.

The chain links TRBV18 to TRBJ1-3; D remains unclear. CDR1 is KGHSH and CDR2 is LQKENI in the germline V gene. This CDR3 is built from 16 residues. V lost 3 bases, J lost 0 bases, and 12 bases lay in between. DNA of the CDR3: TGTGCCAGCTCACCTGTGGAGGGCCTCTCTGGAAACACCATATATTTT. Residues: CASSPVEGLSGNTIYF.

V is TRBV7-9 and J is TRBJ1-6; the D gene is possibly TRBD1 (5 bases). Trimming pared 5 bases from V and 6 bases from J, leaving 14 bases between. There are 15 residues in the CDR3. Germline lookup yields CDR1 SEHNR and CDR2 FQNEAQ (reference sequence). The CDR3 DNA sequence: TGTGCCAGCAGCCCAGGGTTGAATGGTAATTCACCCCTCCACTTT. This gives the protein CASSPGLNGNSPLHF.

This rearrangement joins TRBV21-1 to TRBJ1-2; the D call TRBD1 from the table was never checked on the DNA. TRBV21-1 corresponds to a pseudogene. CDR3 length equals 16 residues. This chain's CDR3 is CASSKGQPNFNYGYTF. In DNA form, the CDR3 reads TGTGCCAGCAGCAAAGGACAGCCCAATTTTAACTATGGCTACACCTTC.

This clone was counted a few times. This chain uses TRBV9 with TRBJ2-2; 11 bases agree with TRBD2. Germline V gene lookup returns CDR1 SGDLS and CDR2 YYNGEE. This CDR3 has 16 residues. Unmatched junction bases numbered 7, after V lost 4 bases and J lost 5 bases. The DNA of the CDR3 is TGTGCCAGCAGCACGGGACTAGCGGTTATAACCGGGGAGCTGTTTTTT. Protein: CASSTGLAVITGELFF.

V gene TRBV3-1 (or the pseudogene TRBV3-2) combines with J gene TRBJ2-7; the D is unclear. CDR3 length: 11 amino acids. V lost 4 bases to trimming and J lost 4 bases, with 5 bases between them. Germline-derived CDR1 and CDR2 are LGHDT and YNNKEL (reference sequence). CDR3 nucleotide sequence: TGTGCCAGCAGCCTCTTATACGAGCAGTACTTC. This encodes CASSLLYEQYF.

The CDR3 here is CAWSATDTSNYGYTF. CDR3 DNA: TGTGCCTGGAGTGCCACAGACACCTCTAACTATGGCTACACCTTC. The rearrangement uses TRBV30 and TRBJ1-2; D call uncertain. Trimming cost V 1 base and J 0 bases, with 12 bases left between them. CDR1 and CDR2 (germline): GTSNPN, SVGIG (reference sequence). This CDR3 comprises 15 residues.

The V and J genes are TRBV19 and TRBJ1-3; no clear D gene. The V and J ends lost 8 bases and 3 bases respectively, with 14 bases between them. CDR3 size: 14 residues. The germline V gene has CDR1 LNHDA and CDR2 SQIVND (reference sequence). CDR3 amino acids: CASGNGRSGNTIYF. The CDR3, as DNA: TGTGCCAGTGGAAACGGGAGGAGTGGAAACACCATATATTTT. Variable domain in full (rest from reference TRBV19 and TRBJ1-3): DGGITQSPKYLFRKEGQNVTLSCEQNLNHDAMYWYRQDPGQGLRLIYYSQIVNDFQKGDIAEGYSVSREKKESFPLTVTSAQKNPTAFYLCASGNGRSGNTIYFGEGSWLTVV.

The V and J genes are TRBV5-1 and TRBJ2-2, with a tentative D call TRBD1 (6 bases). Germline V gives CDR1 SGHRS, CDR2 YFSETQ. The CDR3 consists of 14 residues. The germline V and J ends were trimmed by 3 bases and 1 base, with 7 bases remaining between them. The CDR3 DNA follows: TGCGCCAGCAGCTCACAGGGGAACACCGGGGAGCTGTTTTTT. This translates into CASSSQGNTGELFF.

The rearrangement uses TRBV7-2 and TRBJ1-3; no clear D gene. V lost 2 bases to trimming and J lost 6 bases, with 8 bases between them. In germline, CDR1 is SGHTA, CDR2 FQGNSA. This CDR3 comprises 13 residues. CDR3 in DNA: TGTGCCAGCAGCTTATATCGGGAAAACACCATATATTTT. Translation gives CASSLYRENTIYF.

The CDR3 DNA follows: TGCGCCAGCAGCTTGGCCGGGATTGTGAATTCACCCCTCCACTTT. This encodes CASSLAGIVNSPLHF. J is TRBJ1-6 and V is TRBV5-1, with D uncertain. The germline CDR1 and CDR2 sequences are SGHRS and YFSETQ. V was cut by 0 bases and J by 7 bases, with 11 bases left in between. The CDR3 consists of 15 residues. Complete variable domain (other parts from reference TRBV5-1 and TRBJ1-6): KAGVTQTPRYLIKTRGQQVTLSCSPISGHRSVSWYQQTPGQGLQFLFEYFSETQRNKGNFPGRFSGRQFSNSRSEMNVSTLELGDSALYLCASSLAGIVNSPLHFGNGTRLTVT.

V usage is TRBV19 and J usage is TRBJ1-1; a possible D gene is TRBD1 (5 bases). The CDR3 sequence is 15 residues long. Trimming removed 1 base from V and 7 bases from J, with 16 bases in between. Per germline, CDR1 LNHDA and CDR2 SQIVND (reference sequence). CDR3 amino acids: CASSIGGDPIVEAFF. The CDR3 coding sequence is TGTGCCAGTAGTATAGGCGGGGACCCTATAGTTGAAGCTTTCTTT. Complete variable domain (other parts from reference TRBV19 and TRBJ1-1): DGGITQSPKYLFRKEGQNVTLSCEQNLNHDAMYWYRQDPGQGLRLIYYSQIVNDFQKGDIAEGYSVSREKKESFPLTVTSAQKNPTAFYLCASSIGGDPIVEAFFGQGTRLTVV.

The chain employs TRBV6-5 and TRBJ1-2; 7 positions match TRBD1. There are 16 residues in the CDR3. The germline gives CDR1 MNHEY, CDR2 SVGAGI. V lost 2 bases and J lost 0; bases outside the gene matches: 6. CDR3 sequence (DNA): TGTGCCAGCAGTTACGCGAAAGGGACAGCTAACTATGGCTACACCTTC. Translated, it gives CASSYAKGTANYGYTF.

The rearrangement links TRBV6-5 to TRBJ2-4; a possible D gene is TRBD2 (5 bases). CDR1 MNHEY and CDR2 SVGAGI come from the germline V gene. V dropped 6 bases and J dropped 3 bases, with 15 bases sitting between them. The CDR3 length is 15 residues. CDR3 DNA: TGTGCCAGCAGGTCACGGGATTGGGGCAAAAACATTCAGTACTTC. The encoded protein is CASRSRDWGKNIQYF.

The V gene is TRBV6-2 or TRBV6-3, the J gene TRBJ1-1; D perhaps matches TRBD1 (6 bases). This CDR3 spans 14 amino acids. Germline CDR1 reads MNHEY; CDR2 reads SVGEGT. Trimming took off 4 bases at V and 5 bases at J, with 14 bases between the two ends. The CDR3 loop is CASSSPYRVTEAFF. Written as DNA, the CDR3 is TGTGCCAGCAGTTCCCCCTACAGGGTGACTGAAGCTTTCTTT.

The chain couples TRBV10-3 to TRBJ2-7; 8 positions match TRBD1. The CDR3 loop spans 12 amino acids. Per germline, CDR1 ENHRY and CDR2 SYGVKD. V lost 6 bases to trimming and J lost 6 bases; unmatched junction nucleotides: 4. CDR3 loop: CAIRGQGIEQYF. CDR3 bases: TGTGCCATCAGAGGACAGGGCATCGAGCAGTACTTC.

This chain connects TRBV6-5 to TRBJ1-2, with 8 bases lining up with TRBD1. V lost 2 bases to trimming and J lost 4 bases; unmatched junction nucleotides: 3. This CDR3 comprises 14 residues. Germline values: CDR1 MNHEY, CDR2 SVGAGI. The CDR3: CASSYNRGAYGYTF. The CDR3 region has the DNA TGTGCCAGCAGTTACAACAGGGGGGCCTATGGCTACACCTTC.

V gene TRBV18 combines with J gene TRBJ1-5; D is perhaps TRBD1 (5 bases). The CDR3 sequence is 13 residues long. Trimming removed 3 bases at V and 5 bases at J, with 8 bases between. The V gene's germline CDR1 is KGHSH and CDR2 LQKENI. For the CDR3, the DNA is TGTGCCAGCTCACCTTTAGGGGATCAGCCCCAGCATTTT. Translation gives CASSPLGDQPQHF.

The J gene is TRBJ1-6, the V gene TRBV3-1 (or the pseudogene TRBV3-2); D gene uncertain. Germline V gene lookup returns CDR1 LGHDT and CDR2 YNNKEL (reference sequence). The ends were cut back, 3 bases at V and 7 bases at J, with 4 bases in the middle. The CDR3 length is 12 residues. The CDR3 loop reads CASSQSNSPLHF. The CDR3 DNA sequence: TGTGCCAGCAGCCAGTCAAATTCACCCCTCCACTTT.

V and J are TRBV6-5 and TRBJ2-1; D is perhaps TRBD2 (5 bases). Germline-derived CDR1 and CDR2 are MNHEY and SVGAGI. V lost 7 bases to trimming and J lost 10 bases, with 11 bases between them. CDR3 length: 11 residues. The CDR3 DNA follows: TGTGCCAGCACTTCAACGGGGGAGCAGTTCTTC. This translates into CASTSTGEQFF.

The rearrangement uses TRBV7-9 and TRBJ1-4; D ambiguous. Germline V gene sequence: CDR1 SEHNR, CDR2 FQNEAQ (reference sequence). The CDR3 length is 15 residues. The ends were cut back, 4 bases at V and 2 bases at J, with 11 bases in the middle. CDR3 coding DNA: TGTGCCAGCAGCTCTTGGGCGGGGACTAATGAAAAACTGTTTTTT. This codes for CASSSWAGTNEKLFF.

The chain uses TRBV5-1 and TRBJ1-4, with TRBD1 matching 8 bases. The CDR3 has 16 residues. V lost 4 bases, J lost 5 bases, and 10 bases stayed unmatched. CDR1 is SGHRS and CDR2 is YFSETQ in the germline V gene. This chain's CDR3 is CASSTDGQGLNEKLFF. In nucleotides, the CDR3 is TGCGCCAGCAGCACCGACGGACAGGGATTGAATGAAAAACTGTTTTTT.

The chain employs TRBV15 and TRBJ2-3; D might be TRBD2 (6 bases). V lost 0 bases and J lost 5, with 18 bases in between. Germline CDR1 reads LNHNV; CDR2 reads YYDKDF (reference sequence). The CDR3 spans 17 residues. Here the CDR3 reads CATSREGSPGRGDTQYF. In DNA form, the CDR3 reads TGTGCCACCAGCAGAGAGGGTTCGCCGGGGCGGGGAGATACGCAGTATTTT. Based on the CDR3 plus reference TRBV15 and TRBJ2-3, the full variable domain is DAMVIQNPRYQVTQFGKPVTLSCSQTLNHNVMYWYQQKSSQAPKLLFHYYDKDFNNEADTPDNFQSRRPNTSFCFLDIRSPGLGDTAMYLCATSREGSPGRGDTQYFGPGTRLTVL.

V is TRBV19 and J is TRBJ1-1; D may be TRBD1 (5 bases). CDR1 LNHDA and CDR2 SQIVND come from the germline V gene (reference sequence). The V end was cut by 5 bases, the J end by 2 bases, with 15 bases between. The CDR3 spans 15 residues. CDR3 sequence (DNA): TGTGCCAGTAGTTCTCAGTCGACAGACAACACTGAAGCTTTCTTT. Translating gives CASSSQSTDNTEAFF.

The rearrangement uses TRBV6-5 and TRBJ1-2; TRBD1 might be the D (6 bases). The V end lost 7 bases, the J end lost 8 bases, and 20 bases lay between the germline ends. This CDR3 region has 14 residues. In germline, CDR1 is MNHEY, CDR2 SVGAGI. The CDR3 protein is CASTSWGTGMGYTF. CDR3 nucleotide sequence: TGTGCCAGCACCTCCTGGGGAACAGGGATGGGCTACACCTTC.

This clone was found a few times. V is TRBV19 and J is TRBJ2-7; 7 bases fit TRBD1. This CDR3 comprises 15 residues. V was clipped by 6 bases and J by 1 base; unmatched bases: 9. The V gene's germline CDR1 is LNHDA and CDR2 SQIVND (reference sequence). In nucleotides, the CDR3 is TGTGCCAGTAGGAGACCAGGGGGAGCGTCCTACGAGCAGTACTTC. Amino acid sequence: CASRRPGGASYEQYF.

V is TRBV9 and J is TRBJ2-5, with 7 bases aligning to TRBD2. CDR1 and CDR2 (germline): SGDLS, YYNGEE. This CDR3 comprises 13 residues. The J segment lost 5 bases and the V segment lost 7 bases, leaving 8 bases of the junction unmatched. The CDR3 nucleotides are TGTGCCAGCGCGGGGGACCTCGGCGAGACCCAGTACTTC. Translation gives CASAGDLGETQYF.

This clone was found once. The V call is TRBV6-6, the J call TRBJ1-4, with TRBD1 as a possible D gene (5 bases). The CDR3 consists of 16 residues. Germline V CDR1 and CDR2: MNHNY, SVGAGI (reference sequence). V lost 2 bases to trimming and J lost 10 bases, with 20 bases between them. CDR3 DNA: TGTGCCAGCAGTTACCCAATAACGGGACCTAGCGGAAAACTGTTTTTT. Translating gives CASSYPITGPSGKLFF.

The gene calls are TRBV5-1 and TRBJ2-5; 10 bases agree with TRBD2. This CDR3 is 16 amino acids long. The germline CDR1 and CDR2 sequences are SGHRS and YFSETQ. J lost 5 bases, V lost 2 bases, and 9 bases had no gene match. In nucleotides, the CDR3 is TGCGCCAGCAGCTTCCTTAGCGGGGGGCAGAGGGAGACCCAGTACTTC. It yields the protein CASSFLSGGQRETQYF.

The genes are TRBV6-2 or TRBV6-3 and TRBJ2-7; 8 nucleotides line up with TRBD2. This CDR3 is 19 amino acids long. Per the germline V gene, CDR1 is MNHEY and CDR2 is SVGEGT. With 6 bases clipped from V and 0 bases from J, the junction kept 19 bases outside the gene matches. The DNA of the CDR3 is TGTGCCAGCAGCCCTCCCAGCGGGGGCGGCAGTTCGGTCTCCTACGAGCAGTACTTC. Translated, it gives CASSPPSGGGSSVSYEQYF.

For the CDR3, the DNA is TGTGCCAGCAGCTTAGCGGGCGGGGGGACCTACAATGAGCAGTTCTTC. Amino acid sequence: CASSLAGGGTYNEQFF. The chain is built from TRBV7-2 and TRBJ2-1, with 8 bases aligning to TRBD2. The CDR3 runs 16 residues. J was trimmed by 2 bases and V by 0 bases; bases with no gene match: 3. The germline CDR1 and CDR2 sequences are SGHTA and FQGNSA.